Shown below are 25 T cell receptor beta chains from a single sample sequenced in a study of T cells in Graves' hyperthyroidism and ophthalmopathy. The source material, RNA transcripts, was used to amplify TCR beta CDR3 regions. The HTBI primer set drove a first-round RT-PCR of the TCR CDR3. TCRdb reprocessed the multiplex PCR reads with MiXCR, giving one entry per CDR3 protein. Of 500,000 to 550,000 distinct CDR3 sequences listed, 20% are singletons. Sequences were obtained from blood. The receptors were gathered from a man aged 35 to 55 with Graves' ophthalmopathy.

The chain uses TRBV7-8 and TRBJ2-7; D gene uncertain. The length of the CDR3 is 14 residues. CDR1 is SGHVS, CDR2 FQNEAQ, per germline. V was pared by 4 bases and J by 6 bases, with 16 bases between. This CDR3 is CASSSADWAPEQYF. The DNA of the CDR3 is TGTGCCAGCAGCTCCGCGGATTGGGCACCCGAGCAGTACTTC.

A note on this clonotype: A read error is possible here, since a much larger clone lies one base away. V usage is TRBV30 and J usage is TRBJ2-7; no reliable D call. The V gene lost 4 bases and the J gene lost 0 bases, with 13 bases spanning the gap. This CDR3 has 14 residues. Germline V gives CDR1 GTSNPN, CDR2 SVGIG (reference sequence). This chain's CDR3 is CAWNSRRDSYEQYF. The CDR3 DNA reads as TGTGCCTGGAATAGCAGAAGGGACTCCTACGAGCAGTACTTC.

This clonotype was counted many times. The genes are TRBV28 and TRBJ1-2; 8 bases are shared with TRBD1. J gave up 3 bases and V 4 bases, and 10 bases lay outside the gene matches. Germline V gene data show CDR1 as MDHEN and CDR2 as SYDVKM. CDR3 length: 16 amino acids. The CDR3 DNA sequence: TGTGCCAGCAGTTGGGGAGGGGCAGGGGGCGACTATGGCTACACCTTC. Protein product: CASSWGGAGGDYGYTF.

In this sample, this clonotype turned up many times. The rearrangement joins TRBV7-2 to TRBJ2-7; D unclear. The germline V and J ends were trimmed by 6 bases and 3 bases, with 6 bases remaining between them. CDR1 is SGHTA, CDR2 FQGNSA, per germline. The CDR3 runs to 11 residues. The CDR3 here is CASRSFYEQYF. The CDR3 DNA reads TGTGCCAGCAGATCCTTCTACGAGCAGTACTTC. Full variable domain (rest looked up from reference TRBV7-2 and TRBJ2-7): GAGVSQSPSNKVTEKGKDVELRCDPISGHTALYWYRQSLGQGLEFLIYFQGNSAPDKSGLPSDRFSAERTGGSVSTLTIQRTQQEDSAVYLCASRSFYEQYFGPGTRLTVT.

The genes are TRBV12-3 or TRBV12-4 and TRBJ1-1; no reliable D call. CDR3 length: 11 residues. Trimming took off 6 bases at V and 7 bases at J, with 9 bases between the two ends. This CDR3 is CASSSGLEAFF. CDR3 nucleotides: TGTGCCAGCAGCTCGGGCCTTGAAGCTTTCTTT.

This clonotype was recorded a few times. This may stem from a read error, because a much larger clone lies one nucleotide away. This rearrangement joins TRBV11-2 to TRBJ2-1; TRBD2 agrees at 14 bases. Per germline, CDR1 SGHAT and CDR2 FQNNGV. With 5 bases clipped from V and 8 bases from J, the junction kept 14 bases outside the gene matches. There are 18 residues in the CDR3. The chain's CDR3 is CASSPPSGTSGRGHEQFF. In nucleotides, the CDR3 is TGTGCCAGCAGCCCCCCTAGCGGGACTAGCGGGAGAGGGCATGAGCAGTTCTTC. The whole variable domain, remainder taken from reference TRBV11-2 and TRBJ2-1, is EAGVAQSPRYKIIEKRQSVAFWCNPISGHATLYWYQQILGQGPKLLIQFQNNGVVDDSQLPKDRFSAERLKGVDSTLKIQPAKLEDSAVYLCASSPPSGTSGRGHEQFFGPGTRLTVL.

This clonotype was seen many times. This chain links TRBV7-2 with TRBJ2-5, with 7 nucleotides matching TRBD2. Germline trimming cut 3 bases from V and 2 bases from J; bases unmatched to any gene: 6. Germline CDR1 and CDR2: SGHTA and FQGNSA. The CDR3 runs 15 residues. The chain's CDR3 is CASSFPTGGQETQYF. CDR3 bases: TGTGCCAGCAGCTTCCCCACCGGGGGGCAAGAGACCCAGTACTTC.

The chain recombines TRBV13 with TRBJ2-1, with 11 positions matching TRBD2. Germline V gene sequence: CDR1 PRHDT, CDR2 FYEKMQ (reference sequence). V lost 5 bases and J lost 0; bases outside the gene matches: 6. The length of the CDR3 is 17 residues. For the CDR3, the DNA is TGTGCCAGCAGCCAGGGACTAGCGGAGAGCTCCTACAATGAGCAGTTCTTC. It translates to CASSQGLAESSYNEQFF.

This clonotype has ten or more counts. This sequence joins TRBV6-1 and TRBJ2-3; D uncertain. Per the germline V gene, CDR1 is MNHNS and CDR2 is SASEGT. This CDR3 has 16 amino acids. V lost 9 bases to trimming and J lost 4 bases, with 23 bases between them. CDR3 nucleotide sequence: TGTGCCAGTAAGGCCTCCTCCGCCGGATTTTCAGATACGCAGTATTTT. Protein sequence: CASKASSAGFSDTQYF.

V usage is TRBV4-1 and J usage is TRBJ2-5; possibly TRBD1 or TRBD2 for D (7 bases each). This CDR3 has 18 residues. V was pared by 1 base and J by 10 bases, with 28 bases between. Germline CDR1 reads MGHRA; CDR2 reads YSYEKL. The CDR3 region has the DNA TGCGCCAGCAGCCAAGTCTACAGGGGAACCTCCCCGGGGGGAAACCAGTACTTC. Translating gives CASSQVYRGTSPGGNQYF.

This clonotype was seen only a few times. The CDR3 bases are TGTGCCAGCAGATGGGGGGACACTGAAGCTTTCTTT. Its translation is CASRWGDTEAFF. The chain employs TRBV6-2 or TRBV6-3 and TRBJ1-1; tentative D call: TRBD1 (5 bases). The CDR3 covers 12 residues. Germline CDR1 is MNHEY and CDR2 is SVGEGT. V dropped 6 bases and J dropped 3 bases, with 8 bases sitting between them.

V usage is TRBV6-1 and J usage is TRBJ2-5; 12 bases map to TRBD2. This CDR3 has 17 amino acids. The V and J ends lost 3 bases and 4 bases, in that order; junction bases with no gene match: 9. Germline CDR1 reads MNHNS; CDR2 reads SASEGT. CDR3 region: CASSERGLAGGAETQYF. In DNA, the CDR3 is TGTGCCAGCAGTGAGAGGGGGCTAGCGGGGGGGGCAGAGACCCAGTACTTC.

The chain uses TRBV14 and TRBJ1-4; TRBD1 might be the D (5 bases). The CDR3 contains 13 residues. Trimming pared 4 bases from V and 8 bases from J, leaving 11 bases between. Germline V gives CDR1 SGHDN, CDR2 FVKESK. The CDR3 is CASSRGQVEKLFF. CDR3 nucleotides: TGTGCCAGCAGCCGGGGCCAAGTGGAAAAACTGTTTTTT. The full variable domain, in which reference TRBV14 and TRBJ1-4 provide the parts outside the CDR3, is EAGVTQFPSHSVIEKGQTVTLRCDPISGHDNLYWYRRVMGKEIKFLLHFVKESKQDESGMPNNRFLAERTGGTYSTLKVQPAELEDSGVYFCASSRGQVEKLFFGSGTQLSVL.

The chain carries TRBV27 and TRBJ1-5; D remains ambiguous. Looked up from germline, CDR1 is MNHEY and CDR2 is SMNVEV (reference sequence). The CDR3 sequence is 15 residues long. The germline V and J ends were trimmed by 11 bases and 6 bases, with 23 bases remaining between them. The CDR3 loop is CAGVGFIDLGQPQHF. Written as DNA, the CDR3 is TGTGCCGGGGTGGGATTTATCGACCTGGGTCAGCCCCAGCATTTT.

There are many counts of this clonotype. The chain couples TRBV12-3 or TRBV12-4 to TRBJ2-1; D is perhaps TRBD1 (6 bases). The germline V and J ends were trimmed by 0 bases and 8 bases, with 11 bases remaining between them. CDR3 length: 14 amino acids. This CDR3 reads CASSLADRYDEQFF. The CDR3 DNA follows: TGTGCCAGCAGTTTAGCGGACAGATACGATGAGCAGTTCTTC.

There are a few counts of this clonotype. This chain connects TRBV12-3 or TRBV12-4 to TRBJ1-1, with D uncertain. CDR3 size: 12 residues. V lost 6 bases, J lost 3 bases, and 8 bases lay in between. CDR3 in amino acids: CASRNRHTEAFF. The CDR3 nucleotides read TGTGCCAGCAGGAACAGACACACTGAAGCTTTCTTT.

Many counts were recorded for this clonotype. Germline and junction disagree at one end, which may indicate a read error. The chain employs TRBV7-9 and TRBJ2-1; D perhaps matches TRBD2 (5 bases). The CDR3 contains 14 residues. Germline V gene lookup returns CDR1 SEHNR and CDR2 FQNEAQ (reference sequence). The CDR3: CASSVASSYNEQFF. The CDR3 coding sequence is TGTGCCAGCAGCGTAGCGAGCTCCTACAATGAGCAGTTCTTC.

In its sample, this clonotype was seen many times. The gene calls are TRBV3-1 and TRBJ2-5; D might be TRBD1 (7 bases). Trimming stripped 3 bases from V and 1 base from J, with 27 bases between. The germline V gene has CDR1 LGHDT and CDR2 YNNKEL (reference sequence). The CDR3 runs 20 residues. The CDR3 reads CASSHPFAPSGGGPQETQYF. CDR3 nucleotides: TGTGCCAGCAGCCATCCTTTTGCGCCAAGCGGAGGGGGCCCCCAAGAGACCCAGTACTTC.

The DNA of the CDR3 is TGCAGTGCTAGTCTACAGGGGATGGAGACCCAGTACTTC. It is translated as CSASLQGMETQYF. The chain recombines TRBV20-1 with TRBJ2-5; TRBD1 agrees at 7 bases. This CDR3 has 13 amino acids. Germline CDR1 DFQATT, CDR2 SNEGSKA (reference sequence). J was trimmed by 5 bases and V by 3 bases; bases with no gene match: 6.

The V call is TRBV12-3 or TRBV12-4, the J call TRBJ1-1; 8 nucleotides align to TRBD1. This CDR3 region has 15 residues. Losses at the gene ends were 1 base for V and 1 base for J; bases not matched to a gene: 2. Here the CDR3 reads CASSLVQGANTEAFF. CDR3 DNA sequence: TGTGCCAGCAGTTTAGTCCAGGGGGCGAACACTGAAGCTTTCTTT.

This clonotype was observed a few times. At one end the junction does not follow the germline gene, possibly because of a read error. This chain connects TRBV7-7 to TRBJ2-2; a possible D gene is TRBD1 (6 bases). The CDR3 length is 14 residues. Germline V gene sequence: CDR1 SSHAT, CDR2 FNYEAQ (reference sequence). The CDR3 DNA follows: TGTGCTAGCAGCCGGGACAAGAACACCGGGGAGCTGTTTTTT. Protein sequence: CASSRDKNTGELFF.

The gene calls are TRBV12-3 or TRBV12-4 and TRBJ2-7; D remains ambiguous. The CDR3 is 15 amino acids. V was trimmed by 5 bases and J by 0 bases, leaving 14 bases between them. The CDR3 nucleotides are TGTGCCAGCAGTAAGGACGGAAGACTCTCCTACGAGCAGTACTTC. Residues: CASSKDGRLSYEQYF.

This clonotype was detected many times. The rearrangement links TRBV18 to TRBJ2-1; 10 bases match TRBD1. The CDR3 covers 16 residues. Germline lookup yields CDR1 KGHSH and CDR2 LQKENI. V shed 6 bases, J shed 0 bases, and the junction held 5 bases outside the gene matches. The DNA of the CDR3 is TGTGCCAGCTCTCCCCGGACAGGGGGCTCCTACAATGAGCAGTTCTTC. This sequence encodes CASSPRTGGSYNEQFF.

This chain uses TRBV27 with TRBJ1-5; D not certain. Germline CDR1 reads MNHEY; CDR2 reads SMNVEV (reference sequence). This CDR3 spans 15 amino acids. V shed 5 bases and J shed 0 bases, with 11 bases lying between them. The CDR3 DNA reads as TGTGCCAGCAGTATAAAACGGGATAGCAATCAGCCCCAGCATTTT. It is translated as CASSIKRDSNQPQHF.

This clonotype has ten or more counts. The rearrangement links TRBV5-1 to TRBJ2-3; D might be TRBD1 or TRBD2, each matching 5 bases. V dropped 7 bases and J dropped 1 base, with 16 bases sitting between them. The CDR3 sequence is 15 residues long. CDR1 and CDR2 (germline): SGHRS, YFSETQ. The CDR3 region has the DNA TGCGCCAGCCGCGCTCGGGACGGTCGCACAGATACGCAGTATTTT. Translation: CASRARDGRTDTQYF.